The clone carrying this T cell receptor beta chain was recorded a few times. Its target is unknown. This sample is part of a study of T-cell reconstitution after alpha-beta-depleted transplantation in children. Study observations and caveats: It was reported that alpha-beta T cells came from several hundred expanded graft clones (about two months after transplant).

As it was prepared, the TCRbeta library received unique molecular identifiers. TCRdb redid the calling of the PCR reads with MiXCR, one entry per CDR3 protein. The sample shows 600,000 or so distinct CDR3 sequences, 23% of them seen only once. The ends were cut back, 4 bases at V and 3 bases at J, with 10 bases in the middle. Germline CDR1 is MNHEY and CDR2 is SVGEGT. The CDR3 contains 14 residues. The sequence was collected from a boy in the first two years of life who had a stem cell transplant for acute myeloid leukemia, so the T cells may come from the graft donor. The rearrangement links TRBV6-2 or TRBV6-3 to TRBJ1-5; weak D call: TRBD1 (5 bases). The source was PBMCs, mostly from graft donor cells, collected 360 days after TCRalphabeta/CD19-depleted stem cell transplant. The CDR3 here is CASSLTAYNQPQHF. In DNA, the CDR3 is TGTGCCAGCAGTTTGACAGCCTACAATCAGCCCCAGCATTTT.